What follows are 28 T cell receptor beta chains derived from one specimen sequenced in a study of a mutant IDH1 vaccine in newly diagnosed glioma. These receptors' antigens are unknown. Profiling relied on immunoSEQ multiplex PCR, and the TCRdb table lists in-frame clones only, not all of them. The data show around 50,000 clones, 65% to 85% seen once. Stated time point: week 47, end of study. A 20-mer mutant IDH1 peptide at 300 ug was injected subcutaneously with topical imiquimod. The material was PBMCs, obtained from a glioma patient whose treatment included an IDH1 peptide vaccine. The receptors were sampled from a woman aged 30 to 39 with glioma. Some clones in this sample may be carry-over from other donors' samples.

The J gene is TRBJ2-1, the V gene TRBV15; D tentatively reads TRBD1 or TRBD2 (5 bases each). The germline gives CDR1 LNHNV, CDR2 YYDKDF (reference sequence). The CDR3 is 18 amino acids. The V end lost 0 bases, the J end lost 6 bases, and 21 bases lay between the germline ends. The CDR3 DNA sequence: TGTGCCACCAGCAGAGATCGCCAAACGACGGGGCGTGGCAATGAGCAGTTCTTC. Translating it yields CATSRDRQTTGRGNEQFF.

The chain joins TRBV4-1 to TRBJ1-1; D gene ambiguous. Germline V gene data show CDR1 as MGHRA and CDR2 as YSYEKL. CDR3 length: 13 amino acids. V was cut by 5 bases and J by 1 base, with 8 bases left in between. Here the CDR3 reads CASSATENTEAFF. The CDR3 DNA follows: TGCGCCAGCAGCGCAACAGAGAACACTGAAGCTTTCTTT.

The chain is built from TRBV7-9 and TRBJ1-2; D uncertain. V gave up 3 bases and J gave up 8 bases, with 13 bases separating them. Germline V gives CDR1 SEHNR, CDR2 FQNEAQ (reference sequence). The CDR3 covers 13 residues. In nucleotides, the CDR3 is TGTGCCAGCAGCTTCGTAATTAGCGGCGGCTACACCTTC. Protein sequence: CASSFVISGGYTF.

The rearrangement links TRBV18 to TRBJ1-5, with no clear D. The CDR3 is made up of 14 amino acids. CDR1 KGHSH and CDR2 LQKENI come from the germline V gene. V shed 3 bases and J shed 3 bases, with 9 bases lying between them. Written as DNA, the CDR3 is TGTGCCAGCTCACCCGGGCAGTTCAATCAGCCCCAGCATTTT. Amino acid sequence: CASSPGQFNQPQHF.

This clone turned up a few times. The chain carries TRBV5-1 and TRBJ1-2, with a weak D call TRBD1 (5 bases). The CDR3 is made up of 14 amino acids. Trimming removed 0 bases at V and 3 bases at J, with 9 bases between. Per the germline V gene, CDR1 is SGHRS and CDR2 is YFSETQ. The CDR3 DNA sequence: TGCGCCAGCAGCTTGGCCGGGGGGGACTATGGCTACACCTTC. Protein: CASSLAGGDYGYTF.

The rearrangement links TRBV29-1 to TRBJ2-7; D might be TRBD1 or TRBD2, each matching 5 bases. This CDR3 region has 13 residues. Trimming removed 6 bases from V and 2 bases from J, with 14 bases in between. The germline CDR1 and CDR2 sequences are SQVTM and ANQGSEA. The CDR3 DNA follows: TGCAGCGTCCCGGGACGGAGACCCTACGAGCAGTACTTC. This encodes CSVPGRRPYEQYF.

Worth noting for this clone: Other DNA sequences in the same sample also yield this CDR3. V usage is TRBV28 and J usage is TRBJ1-5; unclear D gene. Germline CDR1 reads MDHEN; CDR2 reads SYDVKM. Trimming left V 6 bases short and J 1 base short, with 10 bases between. The CDR3 totals 14 residues. CDR3 coding DNA: TGTGCCAGCAGAACAGAATTCAGCAATCAGCCCCAGCATTTT. Its translation is CASRTEFSNQPQHF.

The chain joins TRBV10-3 to TRBJ2-5; maybe TRBD2 (5 bases). CDR3 size: 17 residues. CDR1 and CDR2 (germline): ENHRY, SYGVKD. V lost 0 bases to trimming and J lost 5 bases, with 19 bases between them. In DNA, the CDR3 is TGTGCCATCAGTGAGTCACCCGACGGGGTCGATCGTGAGACCCAGTACTTC. This sequence encodes CAISESPDGVDRETQYF.

The chain employs TRBV4-1 and TRBJ2-2; D is unresolved. The CDR3 totals 13 residues. Looked up from germline, CDR1 is MGHRA and CDR2 is YSYEKL. V lost 3 bases and J lost 8, with 10 bases in between. The chain's CDR3 is CASSHLTAGELFF. The CDR3 coding sequence is TGCGCCAGCAGCCACCTTACAGCGGGGGAGCTGTTTTTT.

This clone rates as medium-sized (0.01 to 0.1%). The gene calls are TRBV27 and TRBJ2-3; D gene unclear. This CDR3 has 15 amino acids. Germline CDR1 and CDR2: MNHEY and SMNVEV (reference sequence). Deletions cut 3 bases from V and 1 base from J, with 11 bases between. CDR3 in amino acids: CASSFSTAGTDTQYF. The CDR3 DNA sequence: TGTGCCAGCAGTTTTTCTACCGCAGGCACAGATACGCAGTATTTT.

CDR3 region: CASSYSPSPPYNEQFF. CDR3 DNA: TGTGCCAGCAGTTACTCCCCCAGTCCCCCTTACAATGAGCAGTTCTTC. The gene calls are TRBV6-5 and TRBJ2-1; D not resolved. The germline V and J ends were trimmed by 0 bases and 4 bases, with 13 bases remaining between them. The length of the CDR3 is 16 residues. Germline CDR1 reads MNHEY; CDR2 reads SVGAGI.

V gene TRBV19 combines with J gene TRBJ1-5; tentative D call: TRBD1 (6 bases). Trimming cost V 9 bases and J 4 bases, with 16 bases left between them. The CDR3 spans 14 residues. CDR1 and CDR2 (germline): LNHDA, SQIVND (reference sequence). CDR3 region: CARSQGKGNQPQHF. CDR3 in DNA: TGTGCCAGGTCCCAGGGGAAAGGGAATCAGCCCCAGCATTTT.

This clone was observed a handful of times. This chain uses TRBV19 with TRBJ1-1; TRBD1 matches 7 bases. The CDR3 totals 14 residues. After removal of 8 bases from V and 7 bases from J, the junction contained 13 bases not matched to a gene. Germline CDR1 LNHDA, CDR2 SQIVND (reference sequence). CDR3 sequence reads: CASLRGDSLIEAFF. In DNA form, the CDR3 reads TGTGCCAGTCTTCGGGGGGACAGCCTGATTGAAGCTTTCTTT.

The CDR3 sequence: CASSQTGGSYEQYF. CDR3 DNA: TGTGCCAGCAGTCAGACAGGGGGCAGCTACGAGCAGTACTTC. V gene TRBV6-5 combines with J gene TRBJ2-7, with 10 bases that match TRBD1. The CDR3 consists of 14 residues. Trimming took 5 bases from V and 3 from J; bases not matched to a gene: 4. The germline gives CDR1 MNHEY, CDR2 SVGAGI.

The chain has TRBV7-9 and TRBJ2-6; 10 bases align to TRBD1. Germline V CDR1 and CDR2: SEHNR, FQNEAQ (reference sequence). V lost 4 bases and J lost 2; bases outside the gene matches: 8. There are 18 residues in the CDR3. The CDR3 DNA is TGTGCCAGCAGCTCCGGGACAGGGGAAGATGCTGGGGCCAACGTCCTGACTTTC. Protein product: CASSSGTGEDAGANVLTF.

The chain employs TRBV10-1 and TRBJ1-4; 8 positions match TRBD1. Trimming removed 9 bases from V and 8 bases from J; junction bases left unmatched: 17. The CDR3 totals 16 residues. The germline gives CDR1 WNHNN, CDR2 SYGVQD (reference sequence). The CDR3 bases are TGCGCCAGTGCTAACGGGACAGGCCTTCTGGGGGAAAAACTGTTTTTT. This sequence encodes CASANGTGLLGEKLFF.

The chain combines TRBV20-1 with TRBJ2-5, with D possibly being TRBD1 (6 bases). CDR3 length: 11 residues. Germline V gene sequence: CDR1 DFQATT, CDR2 SNEGSKA (reference sequence). The DNA of the CDR3 is TGCAGCACAGGGTGGGGGGAGACCCAGTACTTC. Protein: CSTGWGETQYF.

The chain is built from TRBV7-6 and TRBJ1-5; 7 bases are a match to TRBD1. This CDR3 is built from 15 residues. Germline values: CDR1 SGHVS, CDR2 FNYEAQ. With 2 bases clipped from V and 4 bases from J, the junction kept 5 bases outside the gene matches. For the CDR3, the DNA is TGTGCCAGCAGCTTAAGCGGCAGGGGGAATCAGCCCCAGCATTTT. Its translation is CASSLSGRGNQPQHF.

The chain is built from TRBV28 and TRBJ1-1; TRBD1 matches 7 bases. V shed 4 bases and J 5 bases; nucleotides not matched to a gene: 7. The CDR3 length is 14 residues. The germline V gene has CDR1 MDHEN and CDR2 SYDVKM. The CDR3 here is CASSSPTGRTEAFF. The CDR3 DNA follows: TGTGCCAGCAGTTCCCCGACAGGGCGGACTGAAGCTTTCTTT.

J is TRBJ1-5 and V is TRBV19; D uncertain. The V gene's germline CDR1 is LNHDA and CDR2 SQIVND (reference sequence). This CDR3 has 21 amino acids. Trimming shortened V by 1 base and J by 1 base, and 26 bases separated the two germline ends. The CDR3 here is CASSIGIFVAGTQGSNQPQHF. The CDR3 DNA reads TGTGCCAGTAGTATAGGGATATTCGTGGCGGGAACCCAAGGAAGCAATCAGCCCCAGCATTTT.

The chain is built from TRBV2 and TRBJ2-7; no definite D call. Germline CDR1 and CDR2: SNHLY and FYNNEI. V dropped 4 bases and J dropped 1 base, with 8 bases sitting between them. The CDR3 is made up of 13 amino acids. For the CDR3, the DNA is TGTGCCAGCAGTGGGCAGGCGTCCTACGAGCAGTACTTC. Its translation: CASSGQASYEQYF.

This clone was found a few times. The chain combines TRBV4-1 with TRBJ2-5, with D perhaps TRBD1 (6 bases). This CDR3 region has 13 residues. Germline-derived CDR1 and CDR2 are MGHRA and YSYEKL. V lost 5 bases and J lost 9, with 16 bases in between. The CDR3 here is CASSGQPEGAQYF. CDR3 bases: TGCGCCAGCAGCGGACAGCCCGAAGGGGCCCAGTACTTC.

This clone has just a few counts. Germline is not matched at one junction end, which may reflect a read error. The V and J genes are TRBV2 and TRBJ1-1; D gene ambiguous. Germline V gene data show CDR1 as SNHLY and CDR2 as FYNNEI. The CDR3 is made up of 8 amino acids. CDR3 nucleotides: TGTGCCAGCACTGAAGCTTTCTTT. This gives the protein CASTEAFF.

This chain connects TRBV4-1 to TRBJ2-1; maybe TRBD2 (6 bases). Germline lookup yields CDR1 MGHRA and CDR2 YSYEKL. This CDR3 contains 16 residues. Trimming pared 1 base from V and 9 bases from J, leaving 19 bases between. The CDR3 DNA reads as TGCGCCAGCAGCCAAGGAGTAGCGTCACGGAGGGGTGAGCAGTTCTTC. This gives the protein CASSQGVASRRGEQFF.

The chain combines TRBV18 with TRBJ2-1; tentatively, D is TRBD1 (5 bases). The CDR3 sequence is 13 residues long. The V end was cut by 3 bases, the J end by 7 bases, with 10 bases between. The germline V gene encodes CDR1 KGHSH and CDR2 LQKENI. CDR3 nucleotide sequence: TGTGCCAGCTCACCGGGGCTTATGAATGAGCAGTTCTTC. Its translation: CASSPGLMNEQFF.

This chain uses TRBV7-9 with TRBJ2-1; 11 bases line up with TRBD2. Germline-derived CDR1 and CDR2 are SEHNR and FQNEAQ (reference sequence). The CDR3 sequence is 15 residues long. V gave up 5 bases and J gave up 8 bases; unmatched junction bases: 8. CDR3 sequence reads: CASSVTGTSGHEQFF. CDR3 sequence (DNA): TGTGCCAGCAGCGTCACCGGGACTAGCGGTCATGAGCAGTTCTTC.

The sample holds a few counts of this clone. This sequence joins TRBV5-1 and TRBJ1-2; 7 nucleotides match TRBD1. This CDR3 has 16 residues. V gave up 5 bases and J gave up 0 bases; unmatched junction bases: 10. Per the germline V gene, CDR1 is SGHRS and CDR2 is YFSETQ. The CDR3 DNA reads as TGCGCCAGCAGACACAAATACAGGGGAACTAACTATGGCTACACCTTC. Protein product: CASRHKYRGTNYGYTF.

V usage is TRBV7-9 and J usage is TRBJ1-3; perhaps TRBD1 as D (5 bases). Trimming left V 6 bases short and J 0 bases short, with 9 bases between. Germline CDR1 reads SEHNR; CDR2 reads FQNEAQ (reference sequence). This CDR3 has 14 amino acids. The CDR3 region is CASSGANSGNTIYF. The CDR3 DNA sequence: TGTGCCAGCAGTGGGGCAAACTCTGGAAACACCATATATTTT. The complete variable domain, with remaining parts taken from reference TRBV7-9 and TRBJ1-3, reads DTGVSQNPRHKITKRGQNVTFRCDPISEHNRLYWYRQTLGQGPEFLTYFQNEAQLEKSRLLSDRFSAERPKGSFSTLEIQRTEQGDSAMYLCASSGANSGNTIYFGEGSWLTVV.